Below, 28 T cell receptor beta chains from the same sample are listed, as sequenced in a study of cytomegalovirus exposure and HLA in healthy donors. The study ran its PCR with 60 Vbeta and 13 Jbeta primers. Generated by immunoSEQ multiplex PCR, the TCRdb table keeps only in-frame clones and is missing some. The data hold about 61,000 clones, with about 90% observed a single time. Sequencing was carried out using PBMCs. Source of these receptors: a man aged 25-45 years in good health and CMV-seropositive.

The gene calls are TRBV5-1 and TRBJ2-3, with 10 bases that match TRBD2. The V gene's germline CDR1 is SGHRS and CDR2 YFSETQ. CDR3 length: 15 amino acids. The J segment lost 4 bases and the V segment lost 1 base, leaving 3 bases of the junction unmatched. The CDR3 nucleotides read TGCGCCAGCAGCTTGAGCGGGAGGGCTGCAGATACGCAGTATTTT. It encodes CASSLSGRAADTQYF.

V and J are TRBV19 and TRBJ2-1, with 7 bases matching TRBD2. The CDR3 is 15 residues long. Per germline, CDR1 LNHDA and CDR2 SQIVND (reference sequence). Trimming at V came to 3 bases and at J to 5 bases, leaving 7 bases not matched to a gene. In DNA form, the CDR3 reads TGTGCCAGTAGTATTACGCGGGAGAAGAACAATGAGCAGTTCTTC. Amino acid sequence: CASSITREKNNEQFF.

This clone appeared once. The CDR3 DNA reads TGTGCCAGCAGCTTAGACGACAGGGGGCGAGTTGAGACCCAGTACTTC. It is translated as CASSLDDRGRVETQYF. The chain is built from TRBV7-6 and TRBJ2-5, with TRBD1 matching over 10 bases. The CDR3 has 16 amino acids. With 1 base clipped from V and 5 bases from J, the junction kept 7 bases outside the gene matches. Germline CDR1 and CDR2: SGHVS and FNYEAQ.

The chain joins TRBV5-5 to TRBJ2-7, with D possibly TRBD2 on 6 matching bases. This CDR3 contains 14 residues. V shed 0 bases and J shed 3 bases, with 10 bases lying between them. The germline gives CDR1 SGHKS, CDR2 YYEKEE (reference sequence). The CDR3 loop reads CASSLVGGNYEQYF. In DNA form, the CDR3 reads TGTGCCAGCAGCTTGGTGGGAGGAAACTACGAGCAGTACTTC.

J is TRBJ1-5 and V is TRBV25-1, with D possibly TRBD1 on 6 matching bases. The V gene lost 4 bases and the J gene lost 5 bases, with 15 bases spanning the gap. The germline CDR1 and CDR2 sequences are MGHDK and SYGVNS. CDR3 size: 15 residues. The CDR3 DNA reads as TGTGCCAGCAGTGCCGCCGGGGGGGCGTATCAGCCCCAGCATTTT. It translates to CASSAAGGAYQPQHF.

The rearrangement joins TRBV11-2 to TRBJ2-1; TRBD2 might be the D (5 bases). The germline V and J ends were trimmed by 3 bases and 11 bases, with 17 bases remaining between them. Per germline, CDR1 SGHAT and CDR2 FQNNGV. CDR3 size: 14 residues. This CDR3 is CASSFSASGGKQFF. In DNA form, the CDR3 reads TGTGCCAGCAGCTTTTCGGCTAGTGGAGGCAAGCAGTTCTTC. Full variable domain (remainder filled in from reference TRBV11-2 and TRBJ2-1): EAGVAQSPRYKIIEKRQSVAFWCNPISGHATLYWYQQILGQGPKLLIQFQNNGVVDDSQLPKDRFSAERLKGVDSTLKIQPAKLEDSAVYLCASSFSASGGKQFFGPGTRLTVL.

J is TRBJ2-5 and V is TRBV7-9, with 8 positions matching TRBD2. Germline V gene sequence: CDR1 SEHNR, CDR2 FQNEAQ (reference sequence). With V trimmed by 2 bases and J by 5 bases, 7 bases remained unmatched. The CDR3 runs to 15 residues. DNA of the CDR3: TGTGCCAGCAGCTTAAGGAGCGGGAGTGGGGAGACCCAGTACTTC. It specifies CASSLRSGSGETQYF. The full variable domain, completed using reference TRBV7-9 and TRBJ2-5, is DTGVSQNPRHKITKRGQNVTFRCDPISEHNRLYWYRQTLGQGPEFLTYFQNEAQLEKSRLLSDRFSAERPKGSFSTLEIQRTEQGDSAMYLCASSLRSGSGETQYFGPGTRLLVL.

The rearrangement joins TRBV19 to TRBJ2-1, with TRBD2 matching over 9 bases. J was trimmed by 7 bases and V by 0 bases; bases with no gene match: 16. The CDR3 runs 19 residues. The germline CDR1 and CDR2 sequences are LNHDA and SQIVND (reference sequence). CDR3 DNA: TGTGCCAGTAGTATAGATCATCATGGCGGGAGGGCCCCCCGGAATGAGCAGTTCTTC. This translates into CASSIDHHGGRAPRNEQFF.

V gene TRBV6-1 combines with J gene TRBJ1-5; D is uncertain. Between the trimmed V and J ends, which lost 3 bases and 0 bases, there was a span of 9 bases. Germline V gene lookup returns CDR1 MNHNS and CDR2 SASEGT. CDR3 length equals 15 residues. The CDR3 spells CASSDTYNSNQPQHF. The CDR3 region has the DNA TGTGCCAGCAGTGATACATACAATAGCAATCAGCCCCAGCATTTT.

There are a few counts of this clone. The chain has TRBV13 and TRBJ1-1; a weak D match, TRBD1 (6 bases). The V gene lost 5 bases and the J gene lost 6 bases, with 10 bases spanning the gap. Germline V gene sequence: CDR1 PRHDT, CDR2 FYEKMQ (reference sequence). The CDR3 extends over 12 amino acids. CDR3 region: CASSPGQSEAFF. CDR3 coding DNA: TGTGCCAGCAGCCCTGGACAGTCTGAAGCTTTCTTT. Together with reference TRBV13 and TRBJ1-1, the CDR3 gives the full variable domain: AAGVIQSPRHLIKEKRETATLKCYPIPRHDTVYWYQQGPGQDPQFLISFYEKMQSDKGSIPDRFSAQQFSDYHSELNMSSLELGDSALYFCASSPGQSEAFFGQGTRLTVV.

The genes are TRBV29-1 and TRBJ2-2, with D perhaps matching TRBD2 (5 bases). V dropped 5 bases and J dropped 7 bases, with 11 bases sitting between them. The CDR3 loop spans 12 amino acids. The germline V gene encodes CDR1 SQVTM and CDR2 ANQGSEA. In nucleotides, the CDR3 is TGCAGCGTTATCTTAGGGAGCGGGGAGCTGTTTTTT. Its protein product is CSVILGSGELFF.

The chain uses TRBV2 and TRBJ2-5, with 9 bases fitting TRBD2. The CDR3 runs to 15 residues. V was pared by 6 bases and J by 5 bases, with 10 bases of the junction left unmatched. Germline loops: CDR1 SNHLY, CDR2 FYNNEI. CDR3 DNA sequence: TGTGCCAGCAGACGCGCGTTGGCGGGAGGGGAGACCCAGTACTTC. Its protein is CASRRALAGGETQYF.

The chain couples TRBV6-5 to TRBJ2-1, with D possibly being TRBD2 (5 bases). This CDR3 is 13 amino acids long. Deletions cut 6 bases from V and 5 bases from J, with 11 bases between. The germline V gene has CDR1 MNHEY and CDR2 SVGAGI. Here the CDR3 reads CASSLDGNNEQFF. DNA of the CDR3: TGTGCCAGCAGCCTTGACGGGAACAATGAGCAGTTCTTC.

The chain couples TRBV4-1 to TRBJ2-6; D possibly corresponds to TRBD1 (5 bases). The CDR3 spans 16 residues. V dropped 0 bases and J dropped 0 bases, with 6 bases sitting between them. The germline V gene encodes CDR1 MGHRA and CDR2 YSYEKL. The CDR3 sequence: CASSQDRGSGANVLTF. Here the CDR3 DNA reads TGCGCCAGCAGCCAAGATAGGGGCTCTGGGGCCAACGTCCTGACTTTC.

The rearrangement links TRBV18 to TRBJ1-5; D gene ambiguous. CDR1 and CDR2 (germline): KGHSH, LQKENI. The CDR3 sequence is 14 residues long. The germline V and J ends were trimmed by 1 base and 0 bases, with 4 bases remaining between them. CDR3 sequence: CASSPLYSNQPQHF. The DNA of the CDR3 is TGTGCCAGCTCACCACTTTATAGCAATCAGCCCCAGCATTTT.

The chain uses TRBV5-1 and TRBJ2-2; 7 bases agree with TRBD2. Germline V CDR1 and CDR2: SGHRS, YFSETQ. The CDR3 runs to 16 residues. Trimming removed 2 bases from V and 2 bases from J; junction bases left unmatched: 6. The CDR3: CASSLLAYSNTGELFF. The CDR3 DNA reads as TGCGCCAGCAGCTTACTAGCGTACTCCAACACCGGGGAGCTGTTTTTT.

The rearrangement joins TRBV6-5 to TRBJ1-6; D call uncertain. Trimming shortened V by 2 bases and J by 4 bases, and 12 bases separated the two germline ends. Germline V gene sequence: CDR1 MNHEY, CDR2 SVGAGI. The CDR3 runs 16 residues. DNA for the CDR3: TGTGCCAGCAGTTACGGGAGCAGGACGTATAATTCACCCCTCCACTTT. Translated, it gives CASSYGSRTYNSPLHF.

This clone came up a few times. V and J are TRBV30 and TRBJ2-7, with D maybe TRBD1 (6 bases). The CDR3 has 12 amino acids. V gave up 4 bases and J gave up 2 bases, with 9 bases separating them. CDR1 GTSNPN and CDR2 SVGIG come from the germline V gene (reference sequence). The CDR3 DNA reads as TGTGCCTGGAAAACAGGGACCTACGAGCAGTACTTC. Translation: CAWKTGTYEQYF.

This sequence joins TRBV6-1 and TRBJ2-7, with 7 bases aligning to TRBD2. The germline gives CDR1 MNHNS, CDR2 SASEGT. V gave up 6 bases and J gave up 6 bases; unmatched junction bases: 8. This CDR3 contains 13 residues. Here the CDR3 reads CASRPAGVSEQYF. The CDR3, as DNA: TGTGCCAGCAGACCTGCGGGAGTTAGCGAGCAGTACTTC.

This chain links TRBV5-4 with TRBJ2-7; a weak D match, TRBD1 (6 bases). Germline-derived CDR1 and CDR2 are SGHNT and YYREEE (reference sequence). The ends were cut back, 6 bases at V and 0 bases at J, with 19 bases in the middle. The length of the CDR3 is 16 residues. This CDR3 reads CASTSGRNRDSYEQYF. The DNA for the CDR3 is TGTGCCAGCACCTCGGGGAGAAACAGGGACTCCTACGAGCAGTACTTC.

The rearrangement uses TRBV7-2 and TRBJ2-1; 15 bases line up with TRBD2. The germline CDR1 and CDR2 sequences are SGHTA and FQGNSA. V lost 11 bases to trimming and J lost 8 bases; unmatched junction nucleotides: 4. The CDR3 runs 13 residues. The CDR3 DNA is TGTGCCGTGGGACTAGCGGGAGGTGATGAGCAGTTCTTC. Protein sequence: CAVGLAGGDEQFF.

The V gene is TRBV15, the J gene TRBJ2-1; 11 positions match TRBD1. V gave up 0 bases and J gave up 6 bases; unmatched junction bases: 4. Germline V gene data show CDR1 as LNHNV and CDR2 as YYDKDF (reference sequence). The CDR3 extends over 16 amino acids. CDR3 amino acids: CATSRDRDRGGNEQFF. The CDR3 coding sequence is TGTGCCACCAGCAGAGATAGGGACAGGGGGGGCAATGAGCAGTTCTTC.

The rearrangement joins TRBV4-3 to TRBJ2-3; weak D call: TRBD2 (5 bases). V was cut by 1 base and J by 0 bases, with 17 bases left in between. Germline-derived CDR1 and CDR2 are LGHNA and YSLEER. The CDR3 extends over 18 amino acids. The CDR3 spells CASSQGLANWESTDTQYF. CDR3 coding DNA: TGCGCCAGCAGCCAAGGGCTGGCGAACTGGGAGAGCACAGATACGCAGTATTTT.

This chain uses TRBV11-1 with TRBJ2-3; 11 positions agree with TRBD2. This CDR3 has 19 residues. Germline CDR1 and CDR2: SGHAT and FQDESV (reference sequence). V gave up 1 base and J gave up 0 bases; unmatched junction bases: 9. As DNA, the CDR3 is TGTGCCAGCAGCTTAGAGGCTAGCGGGAGGATTTTGAGCACAGATACGCAGTATTTT. It encodes CASSLEASGRILSTDTQYF. Combining the CDR3 with reference TRBV11-1 and TRBJ2-3 gives the whole variable domain EAEVAQSPRYKITEKSQAVAFWCDPISGHATLYWYRQILGQGPELLVQFQDESVVDDSQLPKDRFSAERLKGVDSTLKIQPAELGDSAMYLCASSLEASGRILSTDTQYFGPGTRLTVL.

The V call is TRBV9, the J call TRBJ1-1, with D perhaps matching TRBD1 (5 bases). CDR3 length: 13 residues. V was cut by 0 bases and J by 6 bases, with 9 bases left in between. Germline CDR1 SGDLS, CDR2 YYNGEE. CDR3 coding DNA: TGTGCCAGCAGCGTAGAGGGGCAGGCTGAAGCTTTCTTT. It translates to CASSVEGQAEAFF.

The CDR3: CASSEPSSGTAPYNEQFF. The CDR3, as DNA: TGCGCCAGCAGTGAGCCTTCTTCAGGGACAGCCCCCTACAATGAGCAGTTCTTC. The chain joins TRBV10-2 to TRBJ2-1; 7 bases are shared with TRBD1. V trimming: 2 bases; J trimming: 2 bases; junction bases outside the gene matches: 12. The CDR3 extends over 18 amino acids. Germline CDR1 reads WSHSY; CDR2 reads SAAADI.

This chain uses TRBV7-9 with TRBJ2-3; D possibly corresponds to TRBD2 (7 bases). Looked up from germline, CDR1 is SEHNR and CDR2 is FQNEAQ (reference sequence). Between the trimmed V and J ends, which lost 5 bases and 6 bases, there was a span of 18 bases. The CDR3 has 15 residues. CDR3 sequence reads: CASSPGAGVRDTQYF. CDR3 nucleotides: TGTGCCAGCAGCCCGGGGGCGGGAGTTCGGGATACGCAGTATTTT.

The V gene is TRBV30, the J gene TRBJ2-1; tentative D call: TRBD2 (6 bases). Trimming removed 0 bases at V and 5 bases at J, with 14 bases between. Germline V gives CDR1 GTSNPN, CDR2 SVGIG (reference sequence). CDR3 length: 15 amino acids. The CDR3 region has the DNA TGTGCCTGGAGTGTACGGGAGCGAGGGGACAATGAGCAGTTCTTC. This codes for CAWSVRERGDNEQFF. The full variable domain, in which reference TRBV30 and TRBJ2-1 provide the parts outside the CDR3, is SQTIHQWPATLVQPVGSPLSLECTVEGTSNPNLYWYRQAAGRGLQLLFYSVGIGQISSEVPQNLSASRPQDRQFILSSKKLLLSDSGFYLCAWSVRERGDNEQFFGPGTRLTVL.